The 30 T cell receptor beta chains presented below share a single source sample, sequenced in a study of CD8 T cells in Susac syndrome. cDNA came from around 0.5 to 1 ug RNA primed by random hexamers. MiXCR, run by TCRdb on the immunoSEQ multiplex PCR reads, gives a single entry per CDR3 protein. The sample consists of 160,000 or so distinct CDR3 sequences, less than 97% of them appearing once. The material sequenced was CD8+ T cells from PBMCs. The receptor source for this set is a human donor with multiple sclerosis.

CDR3 in amino acids: CASSAGSVGGDIQYF. As DNA, the CDR3 is TGTGCCAGCAGCGCGGGGAGCGTCGGCGGGGACATTCAGTACTTC. The V and J genes are TRBV5-6 and TRBJ2-4; the D gene is possibly TRBD2 (6 bases). V was shortened by 4 bases and J by 8 bases, with 19 bases between the two germline ends. Germline V lookup: CDR1 SGHDT, CDR2 YYEEEE. The length of the CDR3 is 15 residues.

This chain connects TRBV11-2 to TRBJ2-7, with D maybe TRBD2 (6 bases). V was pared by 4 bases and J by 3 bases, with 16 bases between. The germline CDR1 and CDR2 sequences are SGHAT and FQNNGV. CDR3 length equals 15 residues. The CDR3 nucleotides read TGTGCCAGCAGCTCTCGACTGGTGGGAGGCTACGAGCAGTACTTC. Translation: CASSSRLVGGYEQYF.

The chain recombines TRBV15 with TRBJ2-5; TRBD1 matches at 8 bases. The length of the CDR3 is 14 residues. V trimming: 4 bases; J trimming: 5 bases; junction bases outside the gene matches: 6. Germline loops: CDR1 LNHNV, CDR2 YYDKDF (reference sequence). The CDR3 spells CATSTGQGEETQYF. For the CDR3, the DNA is TGTGCCACCAGCACTGGACAGGGAGAGGAGACCCAGTACTTC.

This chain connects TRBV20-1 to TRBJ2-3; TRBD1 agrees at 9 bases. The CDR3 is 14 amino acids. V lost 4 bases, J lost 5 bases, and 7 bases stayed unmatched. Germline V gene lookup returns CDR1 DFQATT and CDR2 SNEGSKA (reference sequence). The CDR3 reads CSATSTGGVDTQYF. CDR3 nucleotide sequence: TGCAGTGCTACATCAACAGGGGGCGTAGATACGCAGTATTTT.

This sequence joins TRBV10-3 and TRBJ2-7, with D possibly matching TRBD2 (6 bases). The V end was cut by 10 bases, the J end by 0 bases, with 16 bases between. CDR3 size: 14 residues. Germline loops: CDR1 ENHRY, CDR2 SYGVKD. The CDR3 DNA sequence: TGTGCCACTTTGGGCGGGGAAAGCTCCTACGAGCAGTACGTC. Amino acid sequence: CATLGGESSYEQYV.

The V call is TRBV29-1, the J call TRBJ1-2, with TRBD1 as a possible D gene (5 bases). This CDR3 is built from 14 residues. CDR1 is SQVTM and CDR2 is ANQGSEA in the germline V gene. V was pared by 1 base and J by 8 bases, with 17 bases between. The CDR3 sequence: CSVEGARELEGYTF. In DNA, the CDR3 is TGCAGCGTTGAAGGGGCCAGGGAGCTAGAAGGCTACACCTTC.

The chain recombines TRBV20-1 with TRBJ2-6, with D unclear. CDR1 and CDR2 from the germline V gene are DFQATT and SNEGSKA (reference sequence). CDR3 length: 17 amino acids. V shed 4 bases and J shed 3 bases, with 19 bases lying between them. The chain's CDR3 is CSATRSLGRSGANVLTF. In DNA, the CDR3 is TGCAGTGCTACCCGAAGCCTGGGTAGGAGTGGGGCCAACGTCCTGACTTTC.

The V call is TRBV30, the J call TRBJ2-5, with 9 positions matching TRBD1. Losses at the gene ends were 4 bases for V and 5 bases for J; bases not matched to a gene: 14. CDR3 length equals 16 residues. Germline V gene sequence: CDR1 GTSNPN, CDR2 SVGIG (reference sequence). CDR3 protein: CAWMGVDRGDLETQYF. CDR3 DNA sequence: TGTGCCTGGATGGGGGTGGACAGGGGTGATTTGGAGACCCAGTACTTC.

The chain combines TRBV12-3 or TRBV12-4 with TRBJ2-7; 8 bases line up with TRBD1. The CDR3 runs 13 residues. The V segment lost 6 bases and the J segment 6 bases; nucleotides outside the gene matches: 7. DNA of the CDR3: TGTGCCAGCAGCCTGGGACAGGCCGTCGAGCAGTACGTC. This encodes CASSLGQAVEQYV.

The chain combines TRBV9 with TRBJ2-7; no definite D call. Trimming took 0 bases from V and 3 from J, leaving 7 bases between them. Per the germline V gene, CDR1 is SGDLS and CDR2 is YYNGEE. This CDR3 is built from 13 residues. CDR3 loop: CASSVDGSYEQYF. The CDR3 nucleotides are TGTGCCAGCAGCGTAGATGGAAGCTACGAGCAGTACTTC. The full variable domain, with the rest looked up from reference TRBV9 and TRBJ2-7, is DSGVTQTPKHLITATGQRVTLRCSPRSGDLSVYWYQQSLDQGLQFLIQYYNGEERAKGNILERFSAQQFPDLHSELNLSSLELGDSALYFCASSVDGSYEQYFGPGTRLTVT.

CDR3 nucleotide sequence: TGCAGTGCTAGTCCCAGACACACCGGGGAGCTGTTTTTT. Translation gives CSASPRHTGELFF. The V and J genes are TRBV20-1 and TRBJ2-2; D is undetermined. V was clipped by 3 bases and J by 3 bases, with 8 bases between them. The CDR3 consists of 13 residues. Per the germline V gene, CDR1 is DFQATT and CDR2 is SNEGSKA (reference sequence).

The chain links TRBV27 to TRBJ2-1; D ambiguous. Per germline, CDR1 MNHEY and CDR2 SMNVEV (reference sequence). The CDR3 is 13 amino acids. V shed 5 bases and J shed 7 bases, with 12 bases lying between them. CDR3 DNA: TGTGCCAGCAGTCCGCAGACCCCTAATGAGCAGTTCTTC. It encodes CASSPQTPNEQFF.

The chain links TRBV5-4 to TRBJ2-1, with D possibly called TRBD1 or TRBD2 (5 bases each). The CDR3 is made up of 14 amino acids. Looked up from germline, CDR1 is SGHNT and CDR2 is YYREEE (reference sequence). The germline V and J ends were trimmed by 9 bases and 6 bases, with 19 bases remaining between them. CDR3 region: CATTRRGEINEQFF. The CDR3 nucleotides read TGTGCCACCACGCGCAGAGGGGAAATCAATGAGCAGTTCTTC.

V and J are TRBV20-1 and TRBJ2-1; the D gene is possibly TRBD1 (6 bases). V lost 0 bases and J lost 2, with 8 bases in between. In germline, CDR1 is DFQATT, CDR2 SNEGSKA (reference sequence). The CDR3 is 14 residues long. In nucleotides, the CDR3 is TGCAGTGCTAGAGAACAGGGTACCTACAATGAGCAGTTCTTC. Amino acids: CSAREQGTYNEQFF.

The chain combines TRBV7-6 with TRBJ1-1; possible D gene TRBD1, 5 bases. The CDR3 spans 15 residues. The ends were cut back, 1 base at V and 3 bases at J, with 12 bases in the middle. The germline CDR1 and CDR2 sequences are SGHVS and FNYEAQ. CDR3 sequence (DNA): TGTGCCAGCAGCTTAGGGGGGGAGGGATACACTGAAGCTTTCTTT. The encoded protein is CASSLGGEGYTEAFF.

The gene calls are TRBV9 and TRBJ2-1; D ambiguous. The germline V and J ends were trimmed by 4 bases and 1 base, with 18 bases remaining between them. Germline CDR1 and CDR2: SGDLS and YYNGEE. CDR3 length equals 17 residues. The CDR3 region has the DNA TGTGCCAGCAGCCACCACCGGACCGCGGCATCCTACAATGAGCAGTTCTTC. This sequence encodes CASSHHRTAASYNEQFF.

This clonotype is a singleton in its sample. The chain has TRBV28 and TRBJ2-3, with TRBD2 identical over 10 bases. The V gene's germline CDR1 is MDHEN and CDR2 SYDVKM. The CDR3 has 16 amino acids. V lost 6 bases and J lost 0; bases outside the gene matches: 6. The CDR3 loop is CASRDSGGSSTDTQYF. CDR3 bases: TGTGCCAGCAGAGATAGCGGGGGGTCTAGCACAGATACGCAGTATTTT.

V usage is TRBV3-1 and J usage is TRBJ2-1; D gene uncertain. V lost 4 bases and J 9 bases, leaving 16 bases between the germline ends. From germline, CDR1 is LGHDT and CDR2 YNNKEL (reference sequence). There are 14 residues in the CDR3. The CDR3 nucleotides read TGTGCCAGCAGCCTCCCCTCCCAGTCGCGTGAGCAGTTCTTC. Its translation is CASSLPSQSREQFF.

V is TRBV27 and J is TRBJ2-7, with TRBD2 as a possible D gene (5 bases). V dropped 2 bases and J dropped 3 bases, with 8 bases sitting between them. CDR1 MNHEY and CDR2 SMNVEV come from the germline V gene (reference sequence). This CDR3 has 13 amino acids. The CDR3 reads CASSLGRGYEQYF. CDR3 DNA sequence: TGTGCCAGCAGTTTAGGTCGGGGCTACGAGCAGTACTTC.

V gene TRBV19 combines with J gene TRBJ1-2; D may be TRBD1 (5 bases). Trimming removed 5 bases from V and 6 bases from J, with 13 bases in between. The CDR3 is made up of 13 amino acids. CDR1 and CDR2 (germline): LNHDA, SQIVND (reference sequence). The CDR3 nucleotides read TGTGCCAGTAGTCCAGGGTGGTCCGATGGCTACACCTTC. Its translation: CASSPGWSDGYTF. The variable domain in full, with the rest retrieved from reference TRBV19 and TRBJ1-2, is DGGITQSPKYLFRKEGQNVTLSCEQNLNHDAMYWYRQDPGQGLRLIYYSQIVNDFQKGDIAEGYSVSREKKESFPLTVTSAQKNPTAFYLCASSPGWSDGYTFGSGTRLTVV.

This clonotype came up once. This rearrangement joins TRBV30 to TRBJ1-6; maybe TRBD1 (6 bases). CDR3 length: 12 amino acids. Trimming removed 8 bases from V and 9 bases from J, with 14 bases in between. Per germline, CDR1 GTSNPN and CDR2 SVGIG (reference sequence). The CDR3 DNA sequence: TGTGCCGCAACAGGGTCGGGTTCACCCCTCCACTTT. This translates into CAATGSGSPLHF.

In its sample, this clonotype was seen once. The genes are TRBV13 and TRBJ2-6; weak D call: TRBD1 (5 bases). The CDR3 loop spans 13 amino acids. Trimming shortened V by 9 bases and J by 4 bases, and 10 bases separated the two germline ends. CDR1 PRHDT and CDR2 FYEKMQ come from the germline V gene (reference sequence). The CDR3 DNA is TGTGCCAGTACAGGTCTCGGGGCCAACGTCCTGACTTTC. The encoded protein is CASTGLGANVLTF.

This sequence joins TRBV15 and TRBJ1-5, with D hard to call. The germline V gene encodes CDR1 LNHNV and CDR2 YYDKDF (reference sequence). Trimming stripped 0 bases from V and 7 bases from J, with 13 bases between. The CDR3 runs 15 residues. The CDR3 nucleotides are TGTGCCACCAGCAGAGATCTGGGGTCCGGACAGCCCCAGCATTTT. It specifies CATSRDLGSGQPQHF.

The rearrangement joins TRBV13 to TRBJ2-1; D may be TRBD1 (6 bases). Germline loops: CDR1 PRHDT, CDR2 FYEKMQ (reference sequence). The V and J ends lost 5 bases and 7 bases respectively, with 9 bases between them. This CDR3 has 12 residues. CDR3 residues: CASSRTGNEQFF. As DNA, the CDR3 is TGTGCCAGCAGCCGAACAGGGAATGAGCAGTTCTTC.

As DNA, the CDR3 is TGTGCCAGCAGCTTAGTGGAGGGCCAAGAGACCCAGTACTTC. Its protein product is CASSLVEGQETQYF. The gene calls are TRBV7-8 and TRBJ2-5, with a weak D call TRBD2 (6 bases). Germline assignment: CDR1 SGHVS and CDR2 FQNEAQ. This CDR3 spans 14 amino acids. V lost 1 base, J lost 1 base, and 7 bases lay in between.

This chain's CDR3 is CASRQRGGSSYNEQFF. DNA for the CDR3: TGTGCCAGCAGACAAAGGGGGGGCAGCTCCTACAATGAGCAGTTCTTC. J is TRBJ2-1 and V is TRBV27; possibly TRBD2 for D (7 bases). The CDR3 covers 16 residues. Germline loops: CDR1 MNHEY, CDR2 SMNVEV (reference sequence). The V gene lost 6 bases and the J gene lost 0 bases, with 15 bases spanning the gap.

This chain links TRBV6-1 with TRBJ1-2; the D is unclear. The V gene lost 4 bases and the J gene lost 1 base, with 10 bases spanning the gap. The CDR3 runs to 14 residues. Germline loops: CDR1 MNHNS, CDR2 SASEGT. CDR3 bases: TGTGCCAGCAGTGGACCAGGAATTAACTATGGCTACACCTTC. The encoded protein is CASSGPGINYGYTF.

The chain's CDR3 is CASSGQSSGRTDTQYF. The CDR3 DNA reads TGTGCCAGCAGCGGGCAATCTAGCGGACGCACAGATACGCAGTATTTT. The gene calls are TRBV9 and TRBJ2-3, with 7 bases that match TRBD2. Germline CDR1 reads SGDLS; CDR2 reads YYNGEE. V trimming: 3 bases; J trimming: 1 base; junction bases outside the gene matches: 8. The CDR3 totals 16 residues.

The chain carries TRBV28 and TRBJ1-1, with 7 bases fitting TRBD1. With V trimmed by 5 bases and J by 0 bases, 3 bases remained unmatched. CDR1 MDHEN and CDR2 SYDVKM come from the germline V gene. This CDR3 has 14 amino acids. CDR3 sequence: CASSRGQVNTEAFF. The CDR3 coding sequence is TGTGCCAGCAGTAGAGGACAGGTGAACACTGAAGCTTTCTTT.

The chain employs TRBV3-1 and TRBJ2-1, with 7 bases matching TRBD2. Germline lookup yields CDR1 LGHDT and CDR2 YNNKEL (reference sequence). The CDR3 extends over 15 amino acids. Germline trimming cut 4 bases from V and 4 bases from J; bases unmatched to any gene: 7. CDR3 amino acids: CASSPFGGEYNEQFF. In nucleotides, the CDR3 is TGTGCCAGCAGCCCATTTGGGGGGGAGTACAATGAGCAGTTCTTC.